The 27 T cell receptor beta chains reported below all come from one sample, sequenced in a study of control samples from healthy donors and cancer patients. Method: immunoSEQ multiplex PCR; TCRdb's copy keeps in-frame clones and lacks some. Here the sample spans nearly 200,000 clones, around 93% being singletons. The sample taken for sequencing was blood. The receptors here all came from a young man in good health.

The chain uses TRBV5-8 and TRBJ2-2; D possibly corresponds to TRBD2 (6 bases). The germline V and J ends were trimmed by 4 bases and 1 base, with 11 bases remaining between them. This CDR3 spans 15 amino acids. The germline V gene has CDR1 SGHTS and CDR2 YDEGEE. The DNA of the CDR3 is TGTGCCAGCAGCACGGGACTTTTGAACACCGGGGAGCTGTTTTTT. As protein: CASSTGLLNTGELFF.

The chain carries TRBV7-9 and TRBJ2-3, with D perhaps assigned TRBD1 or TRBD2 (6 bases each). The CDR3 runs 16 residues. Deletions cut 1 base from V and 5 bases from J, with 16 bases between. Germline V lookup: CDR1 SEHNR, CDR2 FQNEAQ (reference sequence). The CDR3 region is CASSLGGGPQVDTQYF. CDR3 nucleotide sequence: TGTGCCAGCAGCTTAGGAGGGGGGCCCCAGGTAGATACGCAGTATTTT.

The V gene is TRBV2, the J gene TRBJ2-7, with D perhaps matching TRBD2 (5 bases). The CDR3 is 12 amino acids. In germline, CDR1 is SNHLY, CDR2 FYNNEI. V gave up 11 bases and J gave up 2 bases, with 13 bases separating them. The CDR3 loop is CAGGLTAYEQYF. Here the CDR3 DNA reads TGTGCCGGCGGACTCACCGCCTACGAGCAGTACTTC.

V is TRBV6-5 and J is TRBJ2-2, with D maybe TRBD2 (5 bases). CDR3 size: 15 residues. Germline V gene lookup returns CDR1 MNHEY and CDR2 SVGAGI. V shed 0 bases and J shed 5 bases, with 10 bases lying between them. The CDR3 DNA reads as TGTGCCAGCAGTTACTCACTAGGTCGGACCGGGGAGCTGTTTTTT. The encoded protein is CASSYSLGRTGELFF.

DNA of the CDR3: TGTGCCAGCAGTGAAATGGAAAGGGCTGCCTATGGCTACACCTTC. It is translated as CASSEMERAAYGYTF. This chain joins TRBV6-1 and TRBJ1-2; D ambiguous. V was trimmed by 2 bases and J by 4 bases, leaving 14 bases between them. CDR1 MNHNS and CDR2 SASEGT come from the germline V gene. CDR3 size: 15 residues.

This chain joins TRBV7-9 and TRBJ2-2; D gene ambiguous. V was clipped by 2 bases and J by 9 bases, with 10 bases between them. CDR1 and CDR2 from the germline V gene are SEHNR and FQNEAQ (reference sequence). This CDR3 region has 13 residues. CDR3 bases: TGTGCCAGCAGCTTAAGTGAGTTCCGGGAGCTGTTTTTT. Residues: CASSLSEFRELFF.

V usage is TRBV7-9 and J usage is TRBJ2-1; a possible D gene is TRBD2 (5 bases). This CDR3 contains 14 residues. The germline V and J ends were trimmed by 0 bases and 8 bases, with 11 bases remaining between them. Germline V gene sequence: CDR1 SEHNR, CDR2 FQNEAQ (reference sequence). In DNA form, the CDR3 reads TGTGCCAGCAGCTTAGCGCAAGGGAGTCATGAGCAGTTCTTC. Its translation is CASSLAQGSHEQFF. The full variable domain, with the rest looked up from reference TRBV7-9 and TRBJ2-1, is DTGVSQNPRHKITKRGQNVTFRCDPISEHNRLYWYRQTLGQGPEFLTYFQNEAQLEKSRLLSDRFSAERPKGSFSTLEIQRTEQGDSAMYLCASSLAQGSHEQFFGPGTRLTVL.

CDR3 loop: CASSQDGRDSNYGYTF. CDR3 DNA sequence: TGCGCCAGCAGCCAAGACGGCCGGGACAGTAACTATGGCTACACCTTC. The V call is TRBV4-1, the J call TRBJ1-2; TRBD1 agrees at 7 bases. Germline V lookup: CDR1 MGHRA, CDR2 YSYEKL. The CDR3 is made up of 16 amino acids. The V and J ends lost 0 bases and 1 base, in that order; junction bases with no gene match: 5.

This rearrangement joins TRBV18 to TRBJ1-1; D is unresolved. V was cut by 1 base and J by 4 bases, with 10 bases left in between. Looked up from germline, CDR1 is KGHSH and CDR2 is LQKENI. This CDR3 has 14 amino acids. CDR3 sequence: CASSPQGPGTEAFF. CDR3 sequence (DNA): TGTGCCAGCTCACCACAGGGCCCGGGCACTGAAGCTTTCTTT.

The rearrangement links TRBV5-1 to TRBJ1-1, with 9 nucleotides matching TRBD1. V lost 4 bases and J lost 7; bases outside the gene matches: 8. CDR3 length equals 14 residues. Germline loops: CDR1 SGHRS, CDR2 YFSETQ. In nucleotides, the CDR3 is TGCGCCAGCAGCCCCGGGGACAGGGCGGGTGAAGCTTTCTTT. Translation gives CASSPGDRAGEAFF.

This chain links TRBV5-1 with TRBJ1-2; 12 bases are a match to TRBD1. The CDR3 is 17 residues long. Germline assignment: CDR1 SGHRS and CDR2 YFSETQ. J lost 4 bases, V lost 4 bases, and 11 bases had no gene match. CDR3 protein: CASSPSGTGGAFYGYTF. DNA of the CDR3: TGCGCCAGCAGCCCCTCAGGGACAGGGGGCGCGTTCTATGGCTACACCTTC.

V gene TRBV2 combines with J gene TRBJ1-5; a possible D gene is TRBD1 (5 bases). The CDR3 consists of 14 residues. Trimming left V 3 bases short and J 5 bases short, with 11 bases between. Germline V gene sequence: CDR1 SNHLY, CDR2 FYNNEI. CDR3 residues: CASSEGRGYQPQHF. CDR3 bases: TGTGCCAGCAGTGAGGGAAGGGGCTATCAGCCCCAGCATTTT.

This chain's CDR3 is CASSYQQGLNTEAFF. CDR3 DNA sequence: TGCGCCAGCAGCTATCAACAGGGGCTGAACACTGAAGCTTTCTTT. V usage is TRBV5-1 and J usage is TRBJ1-1, with TRBD1 identical over 7 bases. The germline V gene has CDR1 SGHRS and CDR2 YFSETQ. The CDR3 extends over 15 amino acids. V shed 3 bases, J shed 0 bases, and the junction held 5 bases outside the gene matches.

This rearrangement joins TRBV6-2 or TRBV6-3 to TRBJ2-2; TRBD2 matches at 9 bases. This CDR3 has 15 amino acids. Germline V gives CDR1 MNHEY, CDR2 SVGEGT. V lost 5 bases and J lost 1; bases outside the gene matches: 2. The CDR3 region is CASSNSGGNTGELFF. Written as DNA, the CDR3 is TGTGCCAGCAGTAATAGCGGGGGGAACACCGGGGAGCTGTTTTTT.

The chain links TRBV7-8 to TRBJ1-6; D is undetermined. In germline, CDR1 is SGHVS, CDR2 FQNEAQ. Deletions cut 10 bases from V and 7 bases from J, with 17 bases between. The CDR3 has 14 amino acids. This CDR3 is CATKDVVPNSPLHF. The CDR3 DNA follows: TGTGCCACCAAAGACGTGGTTCCAAATTCACCCCTCCACTTT.

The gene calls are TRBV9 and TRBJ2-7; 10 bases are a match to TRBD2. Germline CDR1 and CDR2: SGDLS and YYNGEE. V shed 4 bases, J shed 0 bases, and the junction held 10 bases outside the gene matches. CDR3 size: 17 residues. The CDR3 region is CASSPGLADTRSYEQYF. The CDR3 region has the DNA TGTGCCAGCAGCCCCGGACTAGCGGATACCCGCTCCTACGAGCAGTACTTC.

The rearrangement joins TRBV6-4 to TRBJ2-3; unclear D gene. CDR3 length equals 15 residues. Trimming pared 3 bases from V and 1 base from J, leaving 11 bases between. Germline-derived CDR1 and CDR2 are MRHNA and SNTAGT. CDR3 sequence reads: CASSEHKGGTDTQYF. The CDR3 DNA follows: TGTGCCAGCAGTGAACATAAGGGCGGCACAGATACGCAGTATTTT.

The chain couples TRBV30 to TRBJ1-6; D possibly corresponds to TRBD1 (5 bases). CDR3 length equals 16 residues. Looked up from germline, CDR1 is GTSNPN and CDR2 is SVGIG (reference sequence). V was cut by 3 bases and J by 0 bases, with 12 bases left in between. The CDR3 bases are TGTGCCTGGAGATACGGGGGGAGCTCCTATAATTCACCCCTCCACTTT. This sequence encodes CAWRYGGSSYNSPLHF.

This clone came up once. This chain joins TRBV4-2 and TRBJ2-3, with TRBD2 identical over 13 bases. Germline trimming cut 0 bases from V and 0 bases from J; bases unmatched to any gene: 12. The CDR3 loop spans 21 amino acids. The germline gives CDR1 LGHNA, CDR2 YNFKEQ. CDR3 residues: CASSQDPGLAGSVTSTDTQYF. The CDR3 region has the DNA TGTGCCAGCAGCCAAGATCCGGGACTAGCGGGGTCAGTTACTAGCACAGATACGCAGTATTTT.

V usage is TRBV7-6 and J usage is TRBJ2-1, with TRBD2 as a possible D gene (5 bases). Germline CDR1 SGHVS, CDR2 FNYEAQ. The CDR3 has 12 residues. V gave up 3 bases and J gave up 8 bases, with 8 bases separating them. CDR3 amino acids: CASSFEGYEQFF. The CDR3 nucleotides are TGTGCCAGCAGCTTTGAGGGCTATGAGCAGTTCTTC.

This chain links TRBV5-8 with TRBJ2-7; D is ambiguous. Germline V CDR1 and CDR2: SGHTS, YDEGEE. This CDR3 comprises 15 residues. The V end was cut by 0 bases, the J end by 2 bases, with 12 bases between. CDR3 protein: CASSLVRTLAYEQYF. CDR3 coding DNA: TGTGCCAGCAGCTTGGTTCGGACGTTGGCCTACGAGCAGTACTTC.

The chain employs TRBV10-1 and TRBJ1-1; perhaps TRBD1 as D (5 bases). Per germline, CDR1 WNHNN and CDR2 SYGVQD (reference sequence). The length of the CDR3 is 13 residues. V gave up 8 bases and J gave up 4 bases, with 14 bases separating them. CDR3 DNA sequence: TGCGCCAGCCAAGCGCAGGGTCGCACTGAAGCTTTCTTT. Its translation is CASQAQGRTEAFF.

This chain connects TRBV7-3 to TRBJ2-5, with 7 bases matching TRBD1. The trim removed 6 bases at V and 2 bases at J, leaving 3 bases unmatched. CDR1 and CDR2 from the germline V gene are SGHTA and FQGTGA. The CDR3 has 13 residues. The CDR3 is CASSWTGQETQYF. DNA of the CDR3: TGTGCCAGCAGTTGGACAGGTCAAGAGACCCAGTACTTC.

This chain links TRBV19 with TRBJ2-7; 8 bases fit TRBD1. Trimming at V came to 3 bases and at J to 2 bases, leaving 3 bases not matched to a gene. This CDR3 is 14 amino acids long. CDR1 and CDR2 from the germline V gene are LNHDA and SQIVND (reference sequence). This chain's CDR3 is CASSMGTGPYEQYF. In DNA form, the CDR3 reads TGTGCCAGTAGTATGGGGACAGGTCCCTACGAGCAGTACTTC.

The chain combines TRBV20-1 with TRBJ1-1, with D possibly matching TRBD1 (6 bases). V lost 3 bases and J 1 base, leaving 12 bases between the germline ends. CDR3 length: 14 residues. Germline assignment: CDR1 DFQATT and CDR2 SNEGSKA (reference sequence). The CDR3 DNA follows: TGCAGTGCTAGTCTCCAGACAGGGAACACTGAAGCTTTCTTT. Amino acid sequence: CSASLQTGNTEAFF.

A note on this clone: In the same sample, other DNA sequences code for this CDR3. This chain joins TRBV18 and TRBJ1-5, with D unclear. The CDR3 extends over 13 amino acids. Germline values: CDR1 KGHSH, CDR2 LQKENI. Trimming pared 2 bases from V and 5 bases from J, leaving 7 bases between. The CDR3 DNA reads TGTGCCAGCTCACCAGGGAGGGATCAGCCCCAGCATTTT. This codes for CASSPGRDQPQHF.

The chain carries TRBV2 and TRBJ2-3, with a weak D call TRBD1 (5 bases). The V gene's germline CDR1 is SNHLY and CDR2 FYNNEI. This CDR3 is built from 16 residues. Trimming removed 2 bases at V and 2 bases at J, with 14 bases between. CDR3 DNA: TGTGCCAGCAGTGAAAAGGGGATGGGTCACACAGATACGCAGTATTTT. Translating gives CASSEKGMGHTDTQYF. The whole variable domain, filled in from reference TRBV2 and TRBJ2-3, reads EPEVTQTPSHQVTQMGQEVILRCVPISNHLYFYWYRQILGQKVEFLVSFYNNEISEKSEIFDDQFSVERPDGSNFTLKIRSTKLEDSAMYFCASSEKGMGHTDTQYFGPGTRLTVL.